A selection of T cell receptor beta chains follows, all from one sample in a study of PD-1 blockade in classical Hodgkin lymphoma. The table came from immunoSEQ multiplex PCR; TCRdb's copy has only in-frame clones and leaves some out. The sample shows 6,800 or so clones, roughly 80% of them seen only once. Sequencing used peripheral blood mononuclear cells (PBMCs), obtained at baseline. The receptor source for this set is a human donor with classical Hodgkin lymphoma. The CDR3 runs from the conserved cysteine through the conserved F or W. A D gene is named only where the DNA matches it firmly. The size field is filled for only some rows; it gives once, few, many or a size class.

cdr3_nt	cdr3_aa	d_call	clone_size	j_call	v_call
TGTGCCAGCAGCTTTTGCGGCAAAGGTTACAAAAGTCGGGCCAACGTCCTGACTTTC	CASSFCGKGYKSRANVLTF	-	-	TRBJ2-6	TRBV4-2
TGCGCCAGCAGCACCGACAAAAAGAGCTACACCTTC	CASSTDKKSYTF	-	-	TRBJ1-2	TRBV5-1
TGTGCCAGCAGCTTATTCTTGACAGGGGTGGGAGAGACCCAGTACTTC	CASSLFLTGVGETQYF	TRBD1	-	TRBJ2-5	TRBV11-2
TGTGCCAGCAGTGAATATGGCCTTCTCTATGGCTACACCTTC	CASSEYGLLYGYTF	-	-	TRBJ1-2	TRBV25-1
TGTGCCAGCAGCTTAGATGGAGGGATGACCTACGAGCAGTACTTC	CASSLDGGMTYEQYF	-	-	TRBJ2-7	TRBV7-8
TGCGCCACCCAATCGGGGGGGGAGACCCAGTACTTC	CATQSGGETQYF	TRBD2	once	TRBJ2-5	TRBV10-2
TGTGCCAGCTCATCGCAGGCTCGCAACACTGAAGCTTTCTTT	CASSSQARNTEAFF	-	-	TRBJ1-1	TRBV18
TGTGCCAGCAGTCCAAGCCGGGATGGCGAAAAACTGTTTTTT	CASSPSRDGEKLFF	-	-	TRBJ1-4	TRBV28
TGTGCCAGCAGAGGAGTATGGGAGGTCTTT	CASRGVWEVF	-	-	TRBJ1-1	TRBV2
TGTGCCAGCAGCGACGGGACACCGAATGAGCAGTTCTTC	CASSDGTPNEQFF	-	few	TRBJ2-1	TRBV7-3
TGTGCCTGGAGTGTACGGGGTGACACTGAAGCTTTCTTT	CAWSVRGDTEAFF	-	few	TRBJ1-1	TRBV30
TGCGCCAGCAGTGTTGGGGGGAACAATTCACCCCTCCACTTT	CASSVGGNNSPLHF	-	-	TRBJ1-6	TRBV10-2
TGTGCCAGCCGAAAACCCAGCGAGCCGAATGAGCAGTTCTTC	CASRKPSEPNEQFF	-	once	TRBJ2-1	TRBV6-1
TGTGCCAGCAGCCTTCGGCTCGGGGTCACCGGGGAGCTGTTTTTT	CASSLRLGVTGELFF	-	-	TRBJ2-2	TRBV14
TGCAGCGTCGAGACAGGGTCGGAGTATGGCTACACCTTC	CSVETGSEYGYTF	TRBD1	few	TRBJ1-2	TRBV29-1
TGTGCCAGCAGTCACAGGGGGCTCTACACTGAAGCTTTCTTT	CASSHRGLYTEAFF	TRBD1	-	TRBJ1-1	TRBV27
TGTGCCAGCAGCTTAGCCGCTACCTACGAGCAGTACTTC	CASSLAATYEQYF	-	-	TRBJ2-7	TRBV11-3
TGTGCCAGCAGTGAACGGACAGTGACAGGGGGCTTCTACGAGCAGTACTTC	CASSERTVTGGFYEQYF	TRBD1	-	TRBJ2-7	TRBV6-1
TGCGCCAGCAGTGTCAGGGAGGGGAACACTGAAGCTTTCTTT	CASSVREGNTEAFF	-	-	TRBJ1-1	TRBV4-1
TGTGCCAGCAGCTCGCAGGGGTCCTACAATGAGCAGTTCTTC	CASSSQGSYNEQFF	-	-	TRBJ2-1	TRBV7-3
TGTGCCAGTAGTATCACAAACGCCCGGGACAGGGGACGAGGCTACACCTTC	CASSITNARDRGRGYTF	TRBD1	few	TRBJ1-2	TRBV19
TGTGCCTGGAGTCGACTTAGCGGGAGTACGAATGAGCAGTTCTTC	CAWSRLSGSTNEQFF	TRBD2	-	TRBJ2-1	TRBV30
TGTGCCAGCAGCTTGGAGTCCGGGTACGAGCAGTACTTC	CASSLESGYEQYF	-	-	TRBJ2-7	TRBV5-5
TGTGCCATCAGTGTGGACCAAGAGACCCAGTACTTC	CAISVDQETQYF	-	-	TRBJ2-5	TRBV10-3
TGTGCCAGCAGCTTAGACACGGGGCAGCCCCAGCATTTT	CASSLDTGQPQHF	-	-	TRBJ1-5	TRBV11-2
TGTGCCAGCAGTGCCGGGTGGGGGAACACCGGGGAGCTGTTTTTT	CASSAGWGNTGELFF	-	-	TRBJ2-2	TRBV25-1
TGTGCCAGCAGCCCGAAGGTACTCTCTGGGGCCAACGTCCTGACTTTC	CASSPKVLSGANVLTF	-	once	TRBJ2-6	TRBV9
TGTGCCAGCAGCCTCCGTTGGGGGGCTCTCCAAGAGACCCAGTACTTC	CASSLRWGALQETQYF	-	-	TRBJ2-5	TRBV7-2
TGTGCCATCAGTGCGCTACCCCACTCCTACGAGCAGTACTTC	CAISALPHSYEQYF	-	medium-sized	TRBJ2-7	TRBV10-3
TGCGCCAGCAGCGGACCACTAGGGGCCTACGAGCAGTACTTC	CASSGPLGAYEQYF	-	-	TRBJ2-7	TRBV5-1
TGTGCCAGCAGTCGCCAACTAGACGCAGATACGCAGTATTTT	CASSRQLDADTQYF	-	-	TRBJ2-3	TRBV27
TGCAGCGTTGACCTAGCGGGAGAGTCCGAGCAGTACTTC	CSVDLAGESEQYF	TRBD2	-	TRBJ2-7	TRBV29-1
TGCAGCGCTGGACACGGGTTCGAAACCAATGGCTACACCTTC	CSAGHGFETNGYTF	-	once	TRBJ1-2	TRBV29-1
TGTGCCAACTCAATCCTCGGCGGGAGCACAGATACGCAGTATTTT	CANSILGGSTDTQYF	-	-	TRBJ2-3	TRBV2
TGTGCCAGTAGGGACAGGGCTGGGGCCAACGTCCTGACTTTC	CASRDRAGANVLTF	TRBD1	-	TRBJ2-6	TRBV19
TGTGCCTGGAGTCCCGGGACAGTCACCGGGGAGCTGTTTTTT	CAWSPGTVTGELFF	TRBD1	-	TRBJ2-2	TRBV30
TGTGCCATCAGTGAGACTGCAGGGGACCCTGAAGCTTTCTTT	CAISETAGDPEAFF	-	-	TRBJ1-1	TRBV10-3
TGTGCCAGCAGTTTATCTGGGTTATGGTCTAATGAGCAGTTCTTC	CASSLSGLWSNEQFF	-	-	TRBJ2-1	TRBV27
TGCGCCAGCAGCCCGGAACAGGGGGTATCACCCCTCCACTTT	CASSPEQGVSPLHF	TRBD1	-	TRBJ1-6	TRBV4-1
TGTGCCAGCAGCTTACAGGGCGCAGATACGCAGTATTTT	CASSLQGADTQYF	-	-	TRBJ2-3	TRBV5-4
TGTGCCAGCAGTTACTCCGCGGGACAGGGTCGAGTAGCTTTCTTT	CASSYSAGQGRVAFF	TRBD1	-	TRBJ1-1	TRBV6-5
TGTGCCAGCTCACCACAAAGGGCAGTGAACACTGAAGCTTTCTTT	CASSPQRAVNTEAFF	-	-	TRBJ1-1	TRBV18
TGTGCCAGCGTAATAGGCAATCAGCCCCAGCATTTT	CASVIGNQPQHF	-	-	TRBJ1-5	TRBV6-1
TGCGCCAGCAGCCAAGTTGCCCGCTCCTACGAGCAGTACTTC	CASSQVARSYEQYF	-	-	TRBJ2-7	TRBV4-1
TGTGCCAGCAAGCCAGATACGCAGTATTTT	CASKPDTQYF	-	-	TRBJ2-3	TRBV9
TGTGCCAGCGGCCAGGGGAATGGAAACACCATATATTTT	CASGQGNGNTIYF	-	-	TRBJ1-3	TRBV7-9
TGTGCCAGCAGCGAACTGGGACAGGGACATGAGACCCAGTACTTC	CASSELGQGHETQYF	TRBD1	-	TRBJ2-5	TRBV7-8
TGTGCCAGCAGAGCGAATTACAATGAGCAGTTCTTC	CASRANYNEQFF	-	-	TRBJ2-1	TRBV6-1
TGTGCCAGCAGCGGCGGTTTGGACTACACCTTC	CASSGGLDYTF	-	few	TRBJ1-2	TRBV6-9
TGTGCCAGTAGTATAAAGAGCCTCGCGGGTGAGCAGTTCTTC	CASSIKSLAGEQFF	-	-	TRBJ2-1	TRBV19
TGTGCCAGCAGCAAAGCGAACAGGGGAACCTACGAGCAGTACTTC	CASSKANRGTYEQYF	-	-	TRBJ2-7	TRBV21-1
TGCAGCGCTCTAACCGGGACAGGGAATTCACCCCTCCACTTT	CSALTGTGNSPLHF	TRBD1	once	TRBJ1-6	TRBV29-1
TGTGCCAGCAGCCGGACACCCACTTTTACCTACAATGAGCAGTTCTTC	CASSRTPTFTYNEQFF	-	-	TRBJ2-1	TRBV7-2
TGTGCCAGCAGCCAAGTAGCGGGAGCGAACACCGGGGAGCTGTTTTTT	CASSQVAGANTGELFF	TRBD2	-	TRBJ2-2	TRBV4-2